Below, 3 T cell receptor beta chains from the same sample are listed, as sequenced in a study of T cells in Graves' hyperthyroidism and ophthalmopathy. RNA transcripts were the template for amplifying TCR beta CDR3 regions. The HTBI primer set served for first-round RT-PCR of the TCR CDR3. MiXCR, applied by TCRdb to the multiplex PCR reads, yields one record per CDR3 protein. This sample has approximately 700,000 distinct CDR3 sequences, with around 15% found just once. The source material was blood. These receptors all come from a young man with Graves' hyperthyroidism.

This clonotype has just a few counts. The V and J genes are TRBV28 and TRBJ1-5; 8 bases fit TRBD1. J was trimmed by 0 bases and V by 9 bases; bases with no gene match: 7. CDR1 is MDHEN and CDR2 is SYDVKM in the germline V gene. This CDR3 comprises 15 residues. CDR3 sequence: CASAGTGPSNQPQHF. Here the CDR3 DNA reads TGTGCCAGTGCCGGGACAGGACCTAGCAATCAGCCCCAGCATTTT.

This clonotype was found many times. The chain joins TRBV7-3 to TRBJ2-7; TRBD1 matches at 9 bases. This CDR3 contains 15 residues. V lost 5 bases, J lost 3 bases, and 8 bases stayed unmatched. Germline V gives CDR1 SGHTA, CDR2 FQGTGA. CDR3 amino acids: CASSPAGTGIYEQYF. The DNA for the CDR3 is TGTGCCAGCAGCCCCGCCGGGACAGGGATCTACGAGCAGTACTTC.

There are a few counts of this clonotype. The chain uses TRBV6-5 and TRBJ1-3; D may be TRBD1 (6 bases). The germline V gene encodes CDR1 MNHEY and CDR2 SVGAGI. CDR3 length: 16 residues. Deletions cut 1 base from V and 4 bases from J, with 14 bases between. The DNA of the CDR3 is TGTGCCAGCAGTTACTGGTATGGGGGGCCAGGAAACACCATATATTTT. The encoded protein is CASSYWYGGPGNTIYF.